This T cell receptor (beta chain) was captured by sequencing in a study of cytomegalovirus exposure and HLA in healthy donors. Overall study context: A prior study identified 110 million or so unique TCR beta sequences from some 180 million T cells.

As to this clone: Its cognate antigen is unknown.

PCR primers comprised 60 Vbeta and 13 Jbeta primers. The method was immunoSEQ multiplex PCR; TCRdb's version includes in-frame clones alone and lacks a portion of them. The sample includes about 180,000 clones, 77% seen only once; the top ten take about 1.5%. Study-level findings and limits: It was reported that TCR beta sequences correctly inferred the HLA-A and HLA-B alleles for most subjects. There were some public TCRs occurring in many donors, but most TCR sequences were rare. An assumption of roughly uniform sequencing depth across donors underlay the presence/absence analyses.

Sequencing was done on a sample of PBMCs. This clonotype was sampled from a man younger than 30 in good health and CMV-seronegative.

The CDR3 reads CASSSVRGGADEQFF. Written as DNA, the CDR3 is TGTGCCAGCAGCTCCGTGCGGGGGGGGGCCGATGAGCAGTTCTTC. This sequence joins TRBV7-9 and TRBJ2-1, with 9 positions matching TRBD2. Germline values: CDR1 SEHNR, CDR2 FQNEAQ (reference sequence). The junction had 9 bases not matched to a gene; V was cut back by 4 bases and J by 8 bases. CDR3 length: 15 residues.